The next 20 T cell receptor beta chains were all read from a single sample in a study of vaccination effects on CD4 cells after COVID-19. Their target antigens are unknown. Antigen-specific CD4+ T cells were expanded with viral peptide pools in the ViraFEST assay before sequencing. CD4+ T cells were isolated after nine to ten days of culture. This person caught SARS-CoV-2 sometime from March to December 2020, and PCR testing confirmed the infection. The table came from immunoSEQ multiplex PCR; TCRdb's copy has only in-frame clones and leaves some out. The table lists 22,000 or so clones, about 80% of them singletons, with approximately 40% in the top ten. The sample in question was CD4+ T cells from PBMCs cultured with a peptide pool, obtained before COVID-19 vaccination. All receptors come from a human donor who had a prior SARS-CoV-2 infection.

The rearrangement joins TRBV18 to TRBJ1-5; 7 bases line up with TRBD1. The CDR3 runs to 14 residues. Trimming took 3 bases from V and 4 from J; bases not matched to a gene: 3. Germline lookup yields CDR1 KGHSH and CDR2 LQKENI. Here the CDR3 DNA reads TGTGCCAGCTCACCTGGGACAGTTAATCAGCCCCAGCATTTT. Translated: CASSPGTVNQPQHF.

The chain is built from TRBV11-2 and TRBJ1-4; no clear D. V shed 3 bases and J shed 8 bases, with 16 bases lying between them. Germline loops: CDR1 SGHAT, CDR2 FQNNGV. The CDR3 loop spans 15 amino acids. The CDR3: CASSFNGISEEKLFF. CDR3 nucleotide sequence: TGTGCCAGCAGCTTTAACGGTATCTCGGAAGAAAAACTGTTTTTT.

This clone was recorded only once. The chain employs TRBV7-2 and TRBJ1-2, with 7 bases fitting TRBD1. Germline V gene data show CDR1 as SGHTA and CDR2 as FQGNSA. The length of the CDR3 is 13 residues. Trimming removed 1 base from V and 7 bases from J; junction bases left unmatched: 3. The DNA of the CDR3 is TGTGCCAGCAGCTTAGAGGGGGCGGGTGGCTACACCTTC. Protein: CASSLEGAGGYTF.

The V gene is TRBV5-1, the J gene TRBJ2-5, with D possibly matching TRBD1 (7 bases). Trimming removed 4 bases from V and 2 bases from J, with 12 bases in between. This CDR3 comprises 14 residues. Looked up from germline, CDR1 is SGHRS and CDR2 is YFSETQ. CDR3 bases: TGCGCCAGCAGCGCGGGACAGCCTCAAGAGACCCAGTACTTC. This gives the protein CASSAGQPQETQYF.

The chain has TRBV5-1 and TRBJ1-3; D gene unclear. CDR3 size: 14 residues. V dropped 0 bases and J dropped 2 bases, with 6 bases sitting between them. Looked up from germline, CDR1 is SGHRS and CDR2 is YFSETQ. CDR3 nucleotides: TGCGCCAGCAGCTTGGGGCAGACTGGAAACACCATATATTTT. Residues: CASSLGQTGNTIYF.

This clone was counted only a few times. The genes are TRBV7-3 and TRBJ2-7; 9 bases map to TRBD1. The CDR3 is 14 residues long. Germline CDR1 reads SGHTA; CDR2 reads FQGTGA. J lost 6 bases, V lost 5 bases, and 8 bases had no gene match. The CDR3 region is CASSPNTGGAEQYF. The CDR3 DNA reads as TGTGCCAGCAGCCCAAACACAGGGGGCGCCGAGCAGTACTTC.

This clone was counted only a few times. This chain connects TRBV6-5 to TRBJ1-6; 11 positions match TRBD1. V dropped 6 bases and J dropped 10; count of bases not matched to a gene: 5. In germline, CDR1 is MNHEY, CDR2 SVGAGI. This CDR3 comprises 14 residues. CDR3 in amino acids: CASSRGQGESPLHF. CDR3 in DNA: TGTGCCAGCAGCAGGGGACAGGGGGAGTCACCCCTCCACTTT.

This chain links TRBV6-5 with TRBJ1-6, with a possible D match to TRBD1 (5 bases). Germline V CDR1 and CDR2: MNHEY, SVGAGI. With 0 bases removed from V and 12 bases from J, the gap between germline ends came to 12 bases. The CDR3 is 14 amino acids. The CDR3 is CASSYSVGQEPLHF. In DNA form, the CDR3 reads TGTGCCAGCAGTTACTCGGTGGGGCAAGAACCCCTCCACTTT.

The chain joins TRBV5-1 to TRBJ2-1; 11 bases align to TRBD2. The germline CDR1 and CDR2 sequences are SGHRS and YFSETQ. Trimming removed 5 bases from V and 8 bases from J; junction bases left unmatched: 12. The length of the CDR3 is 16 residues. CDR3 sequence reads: CASRRNVAGGPDEQFF. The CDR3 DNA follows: TGCGCCAGCAGGAGAAATGTAGCGGGGGGGCCTGATGAGCAGTTCTTC.

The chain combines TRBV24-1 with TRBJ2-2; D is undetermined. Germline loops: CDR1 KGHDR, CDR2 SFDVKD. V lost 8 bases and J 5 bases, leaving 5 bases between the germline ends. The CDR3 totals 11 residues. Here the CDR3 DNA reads TGTGCCACCATGGGAACCGGGGAGCTGTTTTTT. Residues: CATMGTGELFF.

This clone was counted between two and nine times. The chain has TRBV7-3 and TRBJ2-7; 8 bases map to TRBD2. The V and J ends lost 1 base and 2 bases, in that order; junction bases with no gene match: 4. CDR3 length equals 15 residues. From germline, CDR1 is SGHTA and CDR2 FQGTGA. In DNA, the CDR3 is TGTGCCAGCAGCTTAAGTACGGGAGGGGCCTACGAGCAGTACTTC. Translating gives CASSLSTGGAYEQYF. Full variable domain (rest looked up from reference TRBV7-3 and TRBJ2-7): GAGVSQTPSNKVTEKGKYVELRCDPISGHTALYWYRQSLGQGPEFLIYFQGTGAADDSGLPNDRFFAVRPEGSVSTLKIQRTERGDSAVYLCASSLSTGGAYEQYFGPGTRLTVT.

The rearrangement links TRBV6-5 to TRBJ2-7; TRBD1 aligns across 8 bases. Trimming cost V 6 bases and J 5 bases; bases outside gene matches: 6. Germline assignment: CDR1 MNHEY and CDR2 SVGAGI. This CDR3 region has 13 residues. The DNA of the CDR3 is TGTGCCAGCAGGCTCCCGACAGGGGACGAGCAGTACTTC. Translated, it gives CASRLPTGDEQYF.

CDR3 in amino acids: CASSPRTGEAFF. CDR3 coding DNA: TGTGCCAGCTCACCTCGGACAGGTGAAGCTTTCTTT. The chain recombines TRBV18 with TRBJ1-1; 7 bases are shared with TRBD1. J lost 7 bases, V lost 3 bases, and 2 bases had no gene match. Germline V gives CDR1 KGHSH, CDR2 LQKENI. This CDR3 is 12 amino acids long.

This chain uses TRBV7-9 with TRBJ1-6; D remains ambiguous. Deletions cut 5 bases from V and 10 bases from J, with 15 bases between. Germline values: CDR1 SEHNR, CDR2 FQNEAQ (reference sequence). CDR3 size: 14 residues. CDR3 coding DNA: TGTGCCAGCAGCCCGGAGGCGGGGTCCTCACCCCTCCACTTT. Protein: CASSPEAGSSPLHF.

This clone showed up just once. The CDR3 spells CAARSSSYNEQFF. DNA for the CDR3: TGTGCCGCCCGGTCCAGCTCCTACAATGAGCAGTTCTTC. The chain has TRBV24-1 and TRBJ2-1; D not resolved. Trimming removed 12 bases from V and 0 bases from J, with 11 bases in between. The germline gives CDR1 KGHDR, CDR2 SFDVKD. The CDR3 consists of 13 residues.

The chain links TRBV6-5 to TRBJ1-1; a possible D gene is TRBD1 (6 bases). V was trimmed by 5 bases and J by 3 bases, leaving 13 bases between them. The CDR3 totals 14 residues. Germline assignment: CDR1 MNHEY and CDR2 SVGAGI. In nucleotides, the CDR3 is TGTGCCAGCAGTCTACAGGGTCCGTACACTGAAGCTTTCTTT. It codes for CASSLQGPYTEAFF.

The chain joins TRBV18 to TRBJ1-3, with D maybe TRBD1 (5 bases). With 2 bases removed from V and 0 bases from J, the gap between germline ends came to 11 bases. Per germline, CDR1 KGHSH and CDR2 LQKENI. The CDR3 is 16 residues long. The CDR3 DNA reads TGTGCCAGCTCACCAAATCAAGGGGACTCTGGAAACACCATATATTTT. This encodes CASSPNQGDSGNTIYF.

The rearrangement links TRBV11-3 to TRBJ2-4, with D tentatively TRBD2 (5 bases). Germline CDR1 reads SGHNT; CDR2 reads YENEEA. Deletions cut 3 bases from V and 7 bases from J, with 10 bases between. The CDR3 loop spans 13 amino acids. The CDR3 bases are TGTGCCAGCAGCTTTAATTCGGGGAACATTCAGTACTTC. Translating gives CASSFNSGNIQYF.

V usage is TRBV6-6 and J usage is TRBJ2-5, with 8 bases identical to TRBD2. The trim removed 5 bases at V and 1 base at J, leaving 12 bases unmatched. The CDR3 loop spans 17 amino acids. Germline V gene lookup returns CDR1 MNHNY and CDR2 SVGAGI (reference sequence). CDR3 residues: CASSPTSWRGAQETQYF. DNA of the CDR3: TGTGCCAGCAGTCCGACCTCTTGGCGGGGGGCCCAAGAGACCCAGTACTTC.

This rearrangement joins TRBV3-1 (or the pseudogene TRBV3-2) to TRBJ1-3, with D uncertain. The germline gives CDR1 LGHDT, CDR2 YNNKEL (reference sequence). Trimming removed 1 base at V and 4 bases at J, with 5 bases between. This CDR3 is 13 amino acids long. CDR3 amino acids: CASSQVTGNTIYF. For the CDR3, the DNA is TGTGCCAGCAGCCAAGTGACGGGAAACACCATATATTTT.